The rows below give T cell receptor beta chains drawn from one sample of a study of blood T cell repertoires in COVID-19. Assay: immunoSEQ multiplex PCR; the TCRdb copy retains only in-frame clones and omits some. In the table there are under 7,000 clones, approximately 84% of which are singletons. Input material: peripheral blood. These receptor sequences come from a human donor in a cohort sampled during active COVID-19. CDR3s include the opening cysteine and the closing phenylalanine or tryptophan. A D gene is named only where the DNA matches it firmly. Size values are once, few and many counts, or a class for expanded clones, and some rows have none.

D gene,clone size,J gene,V gene,CDR3 protein,CDR3 DNA
NA,NA,TRBJ1-5,TRBV6-1,CASSEVRNQPQHF,TGTGCCAGCAGTGAAGTGAGGAATCAGCCCCAGCATTTT
TRBD1,NA,TRBJ2-7,TRBV6-6,CASREDRVNEQYF,TGTGCCAGCAGAGAGGACAGGGTTAATGAGCAGTACTTC
NA,NA,TRBJ2-7,TRBV28,CASSWIGGNYEQYF,TGTGCCAGCAGTTGGATTGGCGGGAACTACGAGCAGTACTTC
NA,NA,TRBJ2-3,TRBV6-2/TRBV6-3,CASNPTARSTDTQYF,TGTGCCAGCAACCCCACCGCGCGAAGCACAGATACGCAGTATTTT
NA,NA,TRBJ2-1,TRBV5-1,CASSPGTVGWGDYNEQFF,TGCGCCAGCAGCCCAGGGACAGTGGGTTGGGGGGACTACAATGAGCAGTTCTTC
NA,NA,TRBJ1-4,TRBV24-1,CATQSGVGNEKLFF,TGTGCCACCCAATCAGGGGTAGGAAATGAAAAACTGTTTTTT
TRBD2,NA,TRBJ2-2,TRBV5-1,CASSPSGPNTGELFF,TGCGCCAGCAGCCCTAGCGGGCCCAACACCGGGGAGCTGTTTTTT
TRBD1,NA,TRBJ1-3,TRBV5-1,CASSSSGTGGRDTIYF,TGCGCCAGCAGCTCATCCGGGACAGGGGGCAGGGACACCATATATTTT
NA,NA,TRBJ2-1,TRBV7-9,CASSFAENEQFF,TGTGCCAGCAGCTTCGCGGAAAATGAGCAGTTCTTC
TRBD1,NA,TRBJ1-3,TRBV28,CASSSGGIAGNTIYF,TGTGCCAGCAGTTCAGGGGGCATCGCTGGAAACACCATATATTTT
NA,few,TRBJ2-2,TRBV19,CASKKGEGNTGELFF,TGTGCCAGTAAGAAGGGGGAGGGGAACACCGGGGAGCTGTTTTTT
TRBD1,NA,TRBJ2-4,TRBV27,CASSRQGQNIQYF,TGTGCCAGCAGTAGACAGGGGCAAAACATTCAGTACTTC
TRBD2,NA,TRBJ2-1,TRBV6-5,CASSLFSGRYEQFF,TGTGCCAGCAGTCTGTTTAGCGGGAGGTACGAGCAGTTCTTC
TRBD2,NA,TRBJ2-7,TRBV27,CASSLTLTSGRISYEQYF,TGTGCCAGCAGTTTAACCCTTACTAGCGGGAGGATCTCCTACGAGCAGTACTTC
NA,few,TRBJ2-7,TRBV12-1,CASRNRQGREGQYF,TGTGCCAGCAGGAACAGACAGGGCCGCGAGGGGCAGTACTTC
NA,once,TRBJ2-5,TRBV5-4,CASSLPQGEETQYF,TGTGCCAGCAGCTTACCGCAGGGTGAAGAGACCCAGTACTTC
TRBD1,NA,TRBJ1-5,TRBV24-1,CATSDRVTGGNQPQHF,TGTGCCACCAGTGATCGCGTGACAGGGGGCAATCAGCCCCAGCATTTT
TRBD2,NA,TRBJ2-1,TRBV27,CASTGLAGVGEQFF,TGTGCCAGCACAGGGCTAGCGGGAGTCGGGGAGCAGTTCTTC
NA,NA,TRBJ2-7,TRBV2,CASSGGVTEQYF,TGTGCCAGCAGTGGAGGCGTGACCGAGCAGTACTTC
TRBD1,once,TRBJ1-2,TRBV6-6,CASSYGDSYNYGYTF,TGTGCCAGCAGTTACGGGGACAGCTATAACTATGGCTACACCTTC
NA,NA,TRBJ2-5,TRBV7-2,CASSLMAPVGQETQYF,TGTGCCAGCAGCTTAATGGCTCCCGTTGGCCAAGAGACCCAGTACTTC
NA,NA,TRBJ2-3,TRBV3-1/TRBV3-2,CASSQGATKLTDTQYF,TGTGCCAGCAGCCAAGGAGCTACGAAGCTCACAGATACGCAGTATTTT
TRBD2,NA,TRBJ2-7,TRBV6-1,CASSATGTSGAHEQYF,TGTGCCAGCAGTGCCACCGGGACTAGCGGGGCCCACGAGCAGTACTTC
NA,NA,TRBJ2-7,TRBV27,CAGQGQGTYEQYF,TGTGCCGGCCAGGGGCAGGGCACCTACGAGCAGTACTTC
TRBD2,NA,TRBJ2-1,TRBV5-1,CASSLSLAGADNEQFF,TGCGCCAGCAGCTTGTCCTTAGCGGGAGCGGACAATGAGCAGTTCTTC
TRBD2,NA,TRBJ2-2,TRBV7-9,CASSPSRLAGGTGELFF,TGTGCCAGCAGCCCCTCCCGACTAGCGGGAGGGACCGGGGAGCTGTTTTTT
TRBD1,NA,TRBJ2-7,TRBV5-1,CASSLATGGFYEQYF,TGCGCCAGCAGCTTGGCGACAGGGGGCTTCTACGAGCAGTACTTC
TRBD1,NA,TRBJ2-7,TRBV6-5,CASSNPTGGLEQYF,TGTGCCAGCAGTAACCCGACAGGGGGTCTCGAGCAGTACTTC
TRBD1,NA,TRBJ2-2,TRBV18,CASSPRQGDSGELFF,TGTGCCAGCTCACCAAGACAGGGGGACAGCGGGGAGCTGTTTTTT
TRBD1,NA,TRBJ1-1,TRBV28,CASSSPSGGTEAFF,TGTGCCAGCAGTTCTCCTTCAGGGGGGACTGAAGCTTTCTTT
NA,NA,TRBJ2-7,TRBV18,CASSPLNGRLAAGQFYEQYF,TGTGCCAGCTCACCTTTGAACGGGAGATTAGCGGCAGGGCAATTCTACGAGCAGTACTTC
NA,NA,TRBJ2-1,TRBV28,CASNNGGSYNEQFF,TGTGCCAGCAATAACGGGGGCTCCTACAATGAGCAGTTCTTC
NA,NA,TRBJ2-7,TRBV28,CASSSDTAYEQYF,TGTGCCAGCAGTTCTGACACTGCCTACGAGCAGTACTTC
TRBD2,NA,TRBJ2-3,TRBV7-6,CASSLGTSATDTQYF,TGTGCCAGCAGCTTAGGGACTAGCGCCACAGATACGCAGTATTTT
TRBD2,NA,TRBJ2-1,TRBV19,CASSLRGLEVMSSYNEQFF,TGTGCCAGTAGTCTGCGTGGACTAGAAGTCATGAGCTCCTACAATGAGCAGTTCTTC
TRBD2,NA,TRBJ2-3,TRBV12-3/TRBV12-4,CASRTTSVDTQYF,TGTGCCAGCAGGACGACTAGCGTAGATACGCAGTATTTT